What follows are 21 T cell receptor beta chains derived from one specimen sequenced in a study of control samples from healthy donors and cancer patients. The protocol was immunoSEQ multiplex PCR, while the TCRdb copy is restricted to in-frame clones and leaves out a portion. The sample includes about 75,000 clones, approximately 94% of them seen just once. What was sequenced was blood. All receptors come from a woman aged 40-49 years in good health.

The chain uses TRBV19 and TRBJ2-3, with 7 bases lining up with TRBD2. The CDR3 sequence is 15 residues long. Trimming took 3 bases from V and 4 from J; bases not matched to a gene: 7. Germline CDR1 LNHDA, CDR2 SQIVND (reference sequence). Here the CDR3 reads CASSIYTGGSDTQYF. CDR3 DNA: TGTGCCAGTAGTATCTACACGGGGGGATCAGATACGCAGTATTTT.

The rearrangement links TRBV6-2 or TRBV6-3 to TRBJ1-3; D remains unclear. CDR3 size: 14 residues. Germline values: CDR1 MNHEY, CDR2 SVGEGT. V gave up 6 bases and J gave up 3 bases, with 12 bases separating them. The CDR3 region has the DNA TGTGCCAGCAGCCCAATACGGGGTGGAAACACCATATATTTT. It is translated as CASSPIRGGNTIYF.

The chain has TRBV9 and TRBJ1-1; D gene unclear. Germline CDR1 reads SGDLS; CDR2 reads YYNGEE. The CDR3 loop spans 16 amino acids. V was shortened by 1 base and J by 2 bases, with 15 bases between the two germline ends. The CDR3 here is CASSVYAKIENTEAFF. The CDR3 DNA is TGTGCCAGCAGCGTATATGCCAAAATCGAAAACACTGAAGCTTTCTTT.

The chain employs TRBV29-1 and TRBJ1-1; 10 bases line up with TRBD1. Germline-derived CDR1 and CDR2 are SQVTM and ANQGSEA. V was clipped by 6 bases and J by 1 base; unmatched bases: 5. The CDR3 has 14 amino acids. CDR3 sequence reads: CSVRGQGQNTEAFF. The CDR3, as DNA: TGCAGCGTGAGGGGACAGGGGCAGAACACTGAAGCTTTCTTT.

This chain connects TRBV6-5 to TRBJ2-7, with 10 bases that match TRBD2. The CDR3 extends over 16 amino acids. V lost 0 bases to trimming and J lost 2 bases; unmatched junction nucleotides: 4. Germline values: CDR1 MNHEY, CDR2 SVGAGI. CDR3 DNA sequence: TGTGCCAGCAGTTACTCGCTAGCGGGGGAGACCTACGAGCAGTACTTC. Translating it yields CASSYSLAGETYEQYF.

This clone has just one count. The rearrangement joins TRBV19 to TRBJ1-5; no firm D call. The V and J ends lost 4 bases and 2 bases respectively, with 12 bases between them. The CDR3 spans 15 residues. CDR1 and CDR2 from the germline V gene are LNHDA and SQIVND (reference sequence). The CDR3, as DNA: TGTGCCAGTAGTACCTTGCCGGGTGGCAATCAGCCCCAGCATTTT. This translates into CASSTLPGGNQPQHF.

The chain carries TRBV7-2 and TRBJ2-2; tentative D call: TRBD2 (6 bases). Germline V gene data show CDR1 as SGHTA and CDR2 as FQGNSA. Trimming pared 0 bases from V and 0 bases from J, leaving 17 bases between. This CDR3 spans 19 amino acids. The CDR3 nucleotides are TGTGCCAGCAGCTTAGCGGAGATGGCGGGGTCCCCGAACACCGGGGAGCTGTTTTTT. Translating gives CASSLAEMAGSPNTGELFF.

The CDR3 loop reads CASSSGGAGGYTF. As DNA, the CDR3 is TGTGCCAGCAGTTCAGGGGGCGCGGGTGGCTACACCTTC. The chain employs TRBV2 and TRBJ1-2, with 8 bases identical to TRBD1. CDR3 size: 13 residues. The germline gives CDR1 SNHLY, CDR2 FYNNEI. With V trimmed by 5 bases and J by 7 bases, 6 bases remained unmatched.

The rearrangement links TRBV7-3 to TRBJ2-1; TRBD2 matches 11 bases. Trimming removed 4 bases from V and 9 bases from J; junction bases left unmatched: 5. Germline loops: CDR1 SGHTA, CDR2 FQGTGA. The CDR3 runs 14 residues. CDR3 DNA: TGTGCCAGCAGCTCCCTAGCGGGGGGCGTTGAGCAGTTCTTC. Protein sequence: CASSSLAGGVEQFF. The whole variable domain, filled in from reference TRBV7-3 and TRBJ2-1, reads GAGVSQTPSNKVTEKGKYVELRCDPISGHTALYWYRQSLGQGPEFLIYFQGTGAADDSGLPNDRFFAVRPEGSVSTLKIQRTERGDSAVYLCASSSLAGGVEQFFGPGTRLTVL.

The sample holds a few counts of this clone. V is TRBV4-3 and J is TRBJ2-5, with 13 bases matching TRBD2. CDR1 and CDR2 from the germline V gene are LGHNA and YSLEER. The CDR3 runs 19 residues. Trimming cost V 0 bases and J 2 bases; bases outside gene matches: 9. The CDR3 DNA is TGCGCCAGCAGCCAAGAACTAGCGGGGGGGCTAGATAGTCAAGAGACCCAGTACTTC. Translating gives CASSQELAGGLDSQETQYF.

The genes are TRBV5-1 and TRBJ2-7; tentatively, D is TRBD1 (5 bases). Per germline, CDR1 SGHRS and CDR2 YFSETQ. This CDR3 is built from 14 residues. Trimming took off 2 bases at V and 3 bases at J, with 12 bases between the two ends. CDR3 DNA: TGCGCCAGCAGCTTACGATCAGGACACTACGAGCAGTACTTC. Encoded protein: CASSLRSGHYEQYF.

This clone was observed once. This chain connects TRBV6-6 to TRBJ2-3; no clear D. The CDR3 totals 13 residues. CDR1 and CDR2 from the germline V gene are MNHNY and SVGAGI (reference sequence). V lost 2 bases, J lost 1 base, and 4 bases lay in between. CDR3 sequence (DNA): TGTGCCAGCAGTTACCGGGGCACAGATACGCAGTATTTT. Amino acid sequence: CASSYRGTDTQYF.

The genes are TRBV18 and TRBJ1-5; tentative D call: TRBD1 (5 bases). Trimming pared 3 bases from V and 1 base from J, leaving 10 bases between. Germline values: CDR1 KGHSH, CDR2 LQKENI. The CDR3 is 15 residues long. This chain's CDR3 is CASSPGQASNQPQHF. CDR3 nucleotides: TGTGCCAGCTCACCCGGACAAGCAAGCAATCAGCCCCAGCATTTT.

This clone was observed a single time. The chain recombines TRBV19 with TRBJ1-2; D is ambiguous. Trimming took 8 bases from V and 2 from J, leaving 12 bases between them. Germline V CDR1 and CDR2: LNHDA, SQIVND (reference sequence). The CDR3 is 13 residues long. CDR3 nucleotides: TGTGCCAGTGGAGGGCCGTCAAACTATGGCTACACCTTC. Protein: CASGGPSNYGYTF.

This chain joins TRBV29-1 and TRBJ1-1; D may be TRBD1 (6 bases). Germline lookup yields CDR1 SQVTM and CDR2 ANQGSEA. V was trimmed by 7 bases and J by 4 bases, leaving 13 bases between them. The CDR3 has 12 amino acids. CDR3: CSAIQGGTEAFF. As DNA, the CDR3 is TGCAGCGCCATACAGGGAGGCACTGAAGCTTTCTTT.

The J gene is TRBJ1-1, the V gene TRBV4-1; TRBD1 agrees at 7 bases. J lost 2 bases, V lost 0 bases, and 6 bases had no gene match. Germline CDR1 and CDR2: MGHRA and YSYEKL. The CDR3 extends over 16 amino acids. CDR3 DNA: TGCGCCAGCAGCCAAGATGGCGGGACAGTTAACACTGAAGCTTTCTTT. Translating gives CASSQDGGTVNTEAFF.

This chain connects TRBV11-2 to TRBJ2-7, with D perhaps given as TRBD1 or TRBD2 (5 bases each). Germline CDR1 is SGHAT and CDR2 is FQNNGV. Deletions cut 1 base from V and 4 bases from J, with 14 bases between. The CDR3 has 15 residues. The CDR3 region is CASSLGPGSQYEQYF. The CDR3 DNA sequence: TGTGCCAGCAGCTTAGGACCAGGGAGTCAGTACGAGCAGTACTTC.

The chain joins TRBV24-1 to TRBJ2-3, with 11 positions matching TRBD2. The germline CDR1 and CDR2 sequences are KGHDR and SFDVKD. The CDR3 consists of 17 residues. The V gene end was trimmed by 3 bases and the J gene end by 1 base; junction bases not matched to a gene: 5. CDR3 protein: CATSDPSGLAGTDTQYF. CDR3 in DNA: TGTGCCACCAGTGATCCCTCGGGACTAGCGGGCACAGATACGCAGTATTTT.

This chain's CDR3 is CASSNTDRALFF. As DNA, the CDR3 is TGTGCCAGCAGCAACACGGACAGGGCCCTGTTCTTC. V gene TRBV28 combines with J gene TRBJ2-1; 8 bases match TRBD1. CDR1 is MDHEN and CDR2 is SYDVKM in the germline V gene. Germline trimming cut 6 bases from V and 15 bases from J; bases unmatched to any gene: 10. CDR3 length: 12 amino acids.

The chain employs TRBV14 and TRBJ2-1, with 7 nucleotides matching TRBD2. The CDR3 has 17 amino acids. Germline V gene sequence: CDR1 SGHDN, CDR2 FVKESK. J gave up 7 bases and V 0 bases, and 12 bases lay outside the gene matches. CDR3 in amino acids: CASSQDELGLVLNEQFF. The CDR3 coding sequence is TGTGCCAGCAGCCAAGATGAGTTAGGACTAGTCTTGAATGAGCAGTTCTTC.

The gene calls are TRBV6-5 and TRBJ2-7; D call uncertain. CDR3 length: 15 amino acids. From germline, CDR1 is MNHEY and CDR2 SVGAGI. The ends were cut back, 0 bases at V and 4 bases at J, with 13 bases in the middle. The CDR3 reads CASSYSIAPNYEQYF. For the CDR3, the DNA is TGTGCCAGCAGTTACTCGATTGCCCCAAATTACGAGCAGTACTTC.